This TCR beta chain was identified during a study of post-analysis software for immune sequencing data. Study findings and constraints: Controls' normalized Chao1 diversity significantly exceeded that of multiple sclerosis patients. Patients carried a handful of TRBV segments more frequently than controls did, and TRBV5-6, TRBV5-1 and TRBV20-1 were among them.

TCR beta cDNA libraries included unique molecular identifiers. TCRdb re-called the PCR reads through MiXCR, storing one row per CDR3 protein. The sample yields roughly 580,000 distinct CDR3 sequences, roughly 45% seen once. Notes on this clonotype: What it recognizes is unknown.

Trimming removed 2 bases from V and 4 bases from J, with 8 bases in between. From germline, CDR1 is MNHEY and CDR2 SMNVEV (reference sequence). CDR3 size: 13 residues. Input material: blood. This rearrangement joins TRBV27 to TRBJ1-2; D uncertain. This clonotype was obtained from a girl under 18 with multiple sclerosis. The CDR3 DNA is TGTGCCAGCAGTTTAACGCCCCGCTATGGCTACACCTTC. As protein: CASSLTPRYGYTF.